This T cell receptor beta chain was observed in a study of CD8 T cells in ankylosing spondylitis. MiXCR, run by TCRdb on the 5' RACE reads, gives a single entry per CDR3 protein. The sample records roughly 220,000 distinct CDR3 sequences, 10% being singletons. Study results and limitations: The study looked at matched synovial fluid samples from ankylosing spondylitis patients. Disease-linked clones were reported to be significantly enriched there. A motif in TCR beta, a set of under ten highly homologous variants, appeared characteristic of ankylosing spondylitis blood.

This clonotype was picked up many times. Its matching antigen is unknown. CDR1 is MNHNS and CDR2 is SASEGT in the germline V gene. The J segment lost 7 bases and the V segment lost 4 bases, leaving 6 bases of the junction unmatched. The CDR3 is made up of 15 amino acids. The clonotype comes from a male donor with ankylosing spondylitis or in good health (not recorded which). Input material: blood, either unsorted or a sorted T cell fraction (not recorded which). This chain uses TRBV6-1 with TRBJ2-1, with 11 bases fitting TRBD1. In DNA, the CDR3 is TGTGCCAGCAGTGCCGGACAGGGGGCGTTTAATGAGCAGTTCTTC. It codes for CASSAGQGAFNEQFF.